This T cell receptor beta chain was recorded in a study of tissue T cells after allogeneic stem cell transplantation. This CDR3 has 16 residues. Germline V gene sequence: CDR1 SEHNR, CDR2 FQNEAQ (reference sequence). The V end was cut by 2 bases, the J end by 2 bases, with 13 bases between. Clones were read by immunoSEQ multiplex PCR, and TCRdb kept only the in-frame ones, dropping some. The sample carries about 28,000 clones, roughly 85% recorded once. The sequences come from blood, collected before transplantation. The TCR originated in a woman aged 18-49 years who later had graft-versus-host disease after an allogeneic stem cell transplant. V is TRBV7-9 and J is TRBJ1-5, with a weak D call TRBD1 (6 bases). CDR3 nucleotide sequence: TGTGCCAGCAGCTTACACGGGGGGGCGGGCAATCAGCCCCAGCATTTT. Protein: CASSLHGGAGNQPQHF.